This T cell receptor (beta chain) was captured by sequencing in a study of tumour-infiltrating T cells in Burkitt lymphoma. Study-level background: The Burkitt lymphoma cohort spanned all epidemiological subtypes. Survival, overall and progression-free, tracked with productive clonality. Notes on the study in general: Many Burkitt lymphoma patients shared several public clonotypes.

Regarding this clone: The antigen remains undetermined.

V lost 5 bases to trimming and J lost 6 bases; unmatched junction nucleotides: 0. The CDR3 is made up of 10 amino acids. Per the germline V gene, CDR1 is DFQATT and CDR2 is SNEGSKA (reference sequence). TCRdb keeps only in-frame clones here, not all; method: immunoSEQ multiplex PCR. Here the sample spans over a thousand clones, roughly 85% being singletons. The TCR sequence derives from a human donor with Burkitt lymphoma. V gene TRBV20-1 combines with J gene TRBJ1-2, with TRBD1 matching over 7 bases. Sequenced sample: tumor tissue. CDR3 DNA sequence: TGCAGTGCTGACAGGGATGGCTACACCTTC. Its translation is CSADRDGYTF.